These 10 T cell receptor beta chains share one sample of origin, sequenced in a study of blood T cell repertoires in COVID-19. TCRdb's copy holds only in-frame clones and misses some; the assay was immunoSEQ multiplex PCR. In the table there are 140,000 to 150,000 clones, 65% to 80% of which are singletons. The sequencing input was peripheral blood. These receptors all come from a man in his forties or fifties with acute or convalescent COVID-19.

This clone was detected only a few times. V and J are TRBV25-1 and TRBJ1-1; 8 bases align to TRBD1. V was pared by 4 bases and J by 4 bases, with 8 bases of the junction left unmatched. Per the germline V gene, CDR1 is MGHDK and CDR2 is SYGVNS. The CDR3 length is 15 residues. This chain's CDR3 is CASSGRQGPVTEAFF. The CDR3 coding sequence is TGTGCCAGCAGTGGACGACAGGGGCCGGTCACTGAAGCTTTCTTT.

This clone has only one observation. The chain joins TRBV5-1 to TRBJ2-5; 7 bases agree with TRBD2. CDR1 and CDR2 (germline): SGHRS, YFSETQ. V shed 2 bases, J shed 1 base, and the junction held 5 bases outside the gene matches. The CDR3 is 15 residues long. The CDR3, as DNA: TGCGCCAGCAGCTTTCCAGCGGGGCCCCAAGAGACCCAGTACTTC. It codes for CASSFPAGPQETQYF.

The chain employs TRBV19 and TRBJ2-3; TRBD2 aligns across 8 bases. The CDR3 is 15 residues long. CDR1 LNHDA and CDR2 SQIVND come from the germline V gene (reference sequence). V lost 6 bases to trimming and J lost 2 bases; unmatched junction nucleotides: 7. For the CDR3, the DNA is TGTGCCAGTAGCCCTAGCGGGCCCCTCACAGATACGCAGTATTTT. Translating it yields CASSPSGPLTDTQYF.

This sequence joins TRBV15 and TRBJ1-2, with TRBD1 matching 7 bases. Germline-derived CDR1 and CDR2 are LNHNV and YYDKDF (reference sequence). This CDR3 contains 16 residues. Trimming at V came to 2 bases and at J to 2 bases, leaving 8 bases not matched to a gene. CDR3 protein: CATSRRQGPVNYGYTF. CDR3 in DNA: TGTGCCACCAGCAGAAGACAGGGTCCTGTCAACTATGGCTACACCTTC.

This clone has more than one count but fewer than ten. The gene calls are TRBV28 and TRBJ1-4; a weak D match, TRBD1 (5 bases). Trimming stripped 5 bases from V and 10 bases from J, with 20 bases between. CDR3 length: 15 amino acids. Germline V gene data show CDR1 as MDHEN and CDR2 as SYDVKM. The CDR3 loop is CASSAGPDWGGKLFF. CDR3 bases: TGTGCCAGCAGTGCCGGACCTGATTGGGGCGGAAAACTGTTTTTT.

The table lists this clone with a count of one. J is TRBJ2-3 and V is TRBV6-1; unclear D gene. The CDR3 is 16 residues long. V was clipped by 4 bases and J by 3 bases, with 17 bases between them. CDR1 is MNHNS and CDR2 is SASEGT in the germline V gene. CDR3 loop: CASSAYETMPTDTQYF. Here the CDR3 DNA reads TGTGCCAGCAGTGCGTACGAGACAATGCCTACAGATACGCAGTATTTT.

The rearrangement joins TRBV5-1 to TRBJ2-3; 8 bases agree with TRBD2. This CDR3 region has 15 residues. V lost 3 bases to trimming and J lost 3 bases; unmatched junction nucleotides: 6. Germline assignment: CDR1 SGHRS and CDR2 YFSETQ. The CDR3 reads CASSSQAGVTDTQYF. DNA of the CDR3: TGCGCCAGCAGCTCCCAAGCGGGAGTGACAGATACGCAGTATTTT.

The chain carries TRBV20-1 and TRBJ2-4; tentative D call: TRBD2 (7 bases). V lost 3 bases, J lost 5 bases, and 17 bases lay in between. Germline assignment: CDR1 DFQATT and CDR2 SNEGSKA (reference sequence). This CDR3 comprises 15 residues. CDR3 sequence reads: CSASHVGGPENIQYF. CDR3 in DNA: TGCAGTGCTAGTCACGTGGGGGGGCCGGAAAACATTCAGTACTTC.

The J gene is TRBJ1-2, the V gene TRBV19; unclear D gene. Deletions cut 6 bases from V and 7 bases from J, with 18 bases between. From germline, CDR1 is LNHDA and CDR2 SQIVND (reference sequence). This CDR3 has 14 amino acids. The CDR3 DNA follows: TGTGCCAGTAGCCCCCGGGGTGTTGACTCTGGCTACACCTTC. This codes for CASSPRGVDSGYTF.

A single count supports this clone. This chain uses TRBV18 with TRBJ1-1, with D perhaps matching TRBD1 (6 bases). The germline gives CDR1 KGHSH, CDR2 LQKENI. Trimming left V 1 base short and J 1 base short, with 7 bases between. This CDR3 contains 14 residues. This CDR3 reads CASSPQGQNTEAFF. CDR3 in DNA: TGTGCCAGCTCACCACAGGGACAGAACACTGAAGCTTTCTTT.